The sequence of this TCR beta chain was determined in a study of CD8+CD57+ T cells in acquired aplastic anemia. Study-level background: The average for DNA from sorted CD4+ and CD8+ cells was about 3.3 ug. Healthy donors yielded roughly 9.8 million CD4+ cell reads on average.

The TCR beta profiling, which covered VDJ combination and CDR3 sequence, was carried out using genomic DNA as the template. TCRdb recomputed calls from the reads with MiXCR, one row per CDR3 protein. The sample yields approximately 380,000 distinct CDR3 sequences, 60% to 80% seen once. Germline V gene lookup returns CDR1 DFQATT and CDR2 SNEGSKA (reference sequence). The J segment lost 4 bases and the V segment lost 8 bases, leaving 11 bases of the junction unmatched. The CDR3 is made up of 14 amino acids. This clonotype was observed at least ten times. The antigen remains undetermined. Findings and caveats of the study: A set of 25 to 35 CD8+ CDR3 sequences was shared between patients and controls, and these sequences appeared highly expressed in patients. Significant differences in CD8+ Simpson's diversity were not observed between patients and controls.

The receptor was isolated from a human donor in good health, serving as a control. V is TRBV20-1 and J is TRBJ1-5; 7 bases fit TRBD1. The sequenced material came from sorted CD4+, CD8+, or CD8+CD57+ T cells (not recorded which) from PBMCs. The CDR3 DNA follows: TGCAGTTTCCGCCCGGAGGGGGCGAATCAGCCCCAGCATTTT. This sequence encodes CSFRPEGANQPQHF.